One sample yielded the 11 T cell receptor beta chains listed below, sequenced in a study of cytotoxic CD8 clonotypes in ibrutinib-treated CLL. The table came from immunoSEQ multiplex PCR; TCRdb's copy has only in-frame clones and leaves some out. The sample records roughly 190,000 clones, about 72% being singletons. This material consisted of PBMCs, taken after 24 months of ibrutinib treatment. The receptors derive from a human donor with chronic lymphocytic leukemia.

The V and J genes are TRBV6-1 and TRBJ2-2; 7 nucleotides line up with TRBD2. In germline, CDR1 is MNHNS, CDR2 SASEGT. This CDR3 comprises 14 residues. Trimming at V came to 7 bases and at J to 1 base, leaving 3 bases not matched to a gene. CDR3 in DNA: TGTGCCAGCATTGGCGGGAGGAACACCGGGGAGCTGTTTTTT. The encoded protein is CASIGGRNTGELFF.

V gene TRBV6-5 combines with J gene TRBJ1-5, with no clear D. CDR1 MNHEY and CDR2 SVGAGI come from the germline V gene. CDR3 length: 14 amino acids. The V end was cut by 4 bases, the J end by 6 bases, with 13 bases between. The DNA of the CDR3 is TGTGCCAGCAGTTCCGACCGGGCTAGTCAGCCCCAGCATTTT. Translated, it gives CASSSDRASQPQHF.

The chain employs TRBV30 and TRBJ1-2; perhaps TRBD1 as D (5 bases). CDR1 GTSNPN and CDR2 SVGIG come from the germline V gene (reference sequence). This CDR3 is built from 14 residues. Trimming stripped 4 bases from V and 3 bases from J, with 15 bases between. The CDR3 region is CAWTAQARDYGYTF. The DNA for the CDR3 is TGTGCCTGGACCGCACAGGCCCGGGACTATGGCTACACCTTC.

This chain links TRBV7-2 with TRBJ2-7, with D maybe TRBD2 (5 bases). The CDR3 covers 15 residues. CDR1 and CDR2 (germline): SGHTA, FQGNSA. Trimming stripped 5 bases from V and 4 bases from J, with 18 bases between. The CDR3, as DNA: TGTGCCAGCAGCGTCCGGCGGGTGAGTGGGTACGAGCAGTACTTC. Encoded protein: CASSVRRVSGYEQYF.

The chain carries TRBV30 and TRBJ2-7, with 9 bases aligning to TRBD2. Trimming took 3 bases from V and 6 from J; bases not matched to a gene: 6. Germline V gives CDR1 GTSNPN, CDR2 SVGIG (reference sequence). This CDR3 region has 13 residues. The CDR3 loop is CAWRASGTSEQYF. CDR3 bases: TGTGCCTGGAGAGCTAGCGGGACTAGCGAGCAGTACTTC.

The V gene is TRBV11-1, the J gene TRBJ2-7; 8 bases fit TRBD1. The V gene's germline CDR1 is SGHAT and CDR2 FQDESV (reference sequence). Trimming at V came to 3 bases and at J to 5 bases, leaving 6 bases not matched to a gene. The CDR3 length is 14 residues. CDR3 in amino acids: CASSFQDRVHEQYF. DNA of the CDR3: TGTGCCAGCAGCTTCCAGGACAGGGTCCACGAGCAGTACTTC.

This clone was observed a few times. CDR3 DNA sequence: TGTGCCATCAGTGAGGAGAACCTACCGGGGAGCTCTGGAAACACCATATATTTT. Its protein is CAISEENLPGSSGNTIYF. V is TRBV10-3 and J is TRBJ1-3; D ambiguous. The germline CDR1 and CDR2 sequences are ENHRY and SYGVKD. Trimming removed 2 bases at V and 0 bases at J, with 17 bases between. The CDR3 contains 18 residues.

This chain joins TRBV29-1 and TRBJ1-2; no definite D call. This CDR3 region has 13 residues. Per germline, CDR1 SQVTM and CDR2 ANQGSEA. Trimming removed 3 bases from V and 5 bases from J, with 13 bases in between. The DNA of the CDR3 is TGCAGCGTTGACTGGAGCCGGGCTTATGGCTACACCTTC. This codes for CSVDWSRAYGYTF.

CDR3: CASSRGAGGPDTGELFF. The CDR3 bases are TGCGCCAGCAGCCGCGGCGCGGGAGGCCCCGACACCGGGGAGCTGTTTTTT. The rearrangement joins TRBV5-1 to TRBJ2-2; TRBD2 aligns across 8 bases. Germline lookup yields CDR1 SGHRS and CDR2 YFSETQ. With 4 bases clipped from V and 3 bases from J, the junction kept 11 bases outside the gene matches. The length of the CDR3 is 17 residues.

The genes are TRBV2 and TRBJ2-7; TRBD2 agrees at 12 bases. J lost 3 bases, V lost 6 bases, and 6 bases had no gene match. The CDR3 extends over 15 amino acids. Germline V lookup: CDR1 SNHLY, CDR2 FYNNEI. The CDR3 spells CASRPLAGGIYEQYF. The CDR3 coding sequence is TGTGCCAGCAGGCCACTAGCGGGAGGCATCTACGAGCAGTACTTC. The entire variable domain, with the rest obtained from reference TRBV2 and TRBJ2-7, is as follows: EPEVTQTPSHQVTQMGQEVILRCVPISNHLYFYWYRQILGQKVEFLVSFYNNEISEKSEIFDDQFSVERPDGSNFTLKIRSTKLEDSAMYFCASRPLAGGIYEQYFGPGTRLTVT.

Here the CDR3 DNA reads TGTGCCAGCACCCTAGGTTGGGGGCGCGTTAAGACCCAGTACTTC. Translated, it gives CASTLGWGRVKTQYF. The chain uses TRBV28 and TRBJ2-5; tentatively, D is TRBD1 (6 bases). Trimming took off 7 bases at V and 6 bases at J, with 21 bases between the two ends. The CDR3 has 15 residues. Germline CDR1 is MDHEN and CDR2 is SYDVKM.